This TCR beta chain was recorded in a study of tumor-infiltrating lymphocytes in primary liver carcinoma. About the study: Recorded tumor stage was T1-T3 N0M0, with diameters of about 4.2 to 10 cm. Sequenced samples came back with roughly 3.5 to 8 million productive TCRbeta reads, and the counts looked alike across tissue types.

Production of TCR beta cDNA used 400 to 600 ng total RNA together with a constant-region primer. TCR beta libraries came from three nested multiplex PCR rounds using slightly modified ARM-PCR. It was with TRBV1-TRBV30 forward primers and a C-beta reverse primer that the first two PCR rounds were run, at approximately 10 cycles each. TCRdb called the multiplex PCR reads again in MiXCR, with one record for every CDR3 protein. The sample lists around 330,000 distinct CDR3 sequences; around 50% were seen once. The CDR3 sequence is 15 residues long. Germline loops: CDR1 LGHNA, CDR2 YSLEER. General observations from the study: The overlap of tumor-adjacent and tumor-blood pairs was smaller than that of tumor region pairs.

With respect to this clonotype: What it recognizes is unknown. A junction end diverges from the germline sequence, so it may reflect a read error.

Blood RNA originated from unsorted whole blood, with germline DNA additionally extracted. About 4 milliliters of peripheral blood were drawn presurgically. The V call is TRBV4-3, the J call TRBJ2-3; a weak D match, TRBD2 (6 bases). The receptor's source is a woman in her 30s with primary liver carcinoma and hepatitis B virus infection. Sequencing input: peripheral blood. CDR3 nucleotide sequence: TGCGCCAGCAACCAAGATCTGACTAGTACGGATACGCAGTATTTT. Its protein is CASNQDLTSTDTQYF.